The 3 T cell receptor beta chains below come from one sample, sequenced in a study of T cell responses to AZD1222 COVID-19 vaccine. The table came from immunoSEQ multiplex PCR; TCRdb's copy has only in-frame clones and leaves some out. The sample carries under 40,000 clones, around nine tenths recorded once. The sequences come from peripheral blood, collected on day 0 of AZD1222 vaccination. The receptors here all came from an adult in good health.

This clone appeared a few times. The chain couples TRBV19 to TRBJ2-7, with D uncertain. CDR3 size: 12 residues. V lost 4 bases and J 3 bases, leaving 7 bases between the germline ends. The germline V gene encodes CDR1 LNHDA and CDR2 SQIVND (reference sequence). The CDR3 here is CASSSLNYEQYF. CDR3 coding DNA: TGTGCCAGTAGTAGTCTCAACTACGAGCAGTACTTC.

Written as DNA, the CDR3 is TGTGCCAGCAGCCTGGGGGTTGGGTCCCAGCATTTT. Translating gives CASSLGVGSQHF. The chain carries TRBV7-2 and TRBJ1-5, with D maybe TRBD1 (5 bases). Between the trimmed V and J ends, which lost 5 bases and 11 bases, there was a span of 13 bases. Looked up from germline, CDR1 is SGHTA and CDR2 is FQGNSA. The length of the CDR3 is 12 residues.

The chain joins TRBV7-2 to TRBJ2-7, with D tentatively TRBD1 (6 bases). Between the trimmed V and J ends, which lost 3 bases and 5 bases, there was a span of 14 bases. The germline V gene encodes CDR1 SGHTA and CDR2 FQGNSA. This CDR3 is 14 amino acids long. The CDR3 DNA is TGTGCCAGCAGCTTTTTAGCAGGGGCAGACGAGCAGTACTTC. Translating it yields CASSFLAGADEQYF.